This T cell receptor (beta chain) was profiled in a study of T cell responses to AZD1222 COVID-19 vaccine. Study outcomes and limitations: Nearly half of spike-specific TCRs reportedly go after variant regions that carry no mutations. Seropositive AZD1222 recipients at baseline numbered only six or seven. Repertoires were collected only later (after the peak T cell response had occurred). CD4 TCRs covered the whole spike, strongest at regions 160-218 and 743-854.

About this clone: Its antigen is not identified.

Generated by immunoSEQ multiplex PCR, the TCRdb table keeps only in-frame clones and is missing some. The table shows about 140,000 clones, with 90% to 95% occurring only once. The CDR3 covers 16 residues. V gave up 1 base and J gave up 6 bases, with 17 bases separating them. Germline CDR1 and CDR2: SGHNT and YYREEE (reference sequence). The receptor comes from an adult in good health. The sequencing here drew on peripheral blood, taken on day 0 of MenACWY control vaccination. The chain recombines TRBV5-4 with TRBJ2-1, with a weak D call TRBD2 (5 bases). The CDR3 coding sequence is TGTGCCAGCAGCTTGCCAACCGAAACTAGGACCAATGAGCAGTTCTTC. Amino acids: CASSLPTETRTNEQFF.